Below, 16 T cell receptor beta chains from the same sample are listed, as sequenced in a study of human T cells and chemical hapten exposure. Described time point: healthy volunteer bleed at 2 weeks. Extraction of total RNA was performed on unfractionated whole blood. TCRdb passed the RACE reads through MiXCR, listing each CDR3 protein once. Of roughly 130,000 distinct CDR3 sequences in the sample, approximately 8.3% were seen once. Input material: whole blood. These receptors all stem from a male donor in good health. Some clones in this sample may be carry-over from other donors' samples.

This clonotype was counted between two and nine times. The gene calls are TRBV2 and TRBJ2-2; D is unresolved. V lost 4 bases, J lost 3 bases, and 3 bases lay in between. CDR3 length: 12 amino acids. CDR1 and CDR2 from the germline V gene are SNHLY and FYNNEI. DNA for the CDR3: TGTGCCAGCAGTGGGGACACCGGGGAGCTGTTTTTT. This codes for CASSGDTGELFF.

This clonotype has ten or more counts. The chain links TRBV29-1 to TRBJ1-2, with D possibly matching TRBD1 (6 bases). CDR3 size: 15 residues. The germline V gene has CDR1 SQVTM and CDR2 ANQGSEA. Between the trimmed V and J ends, which lost 3 bases and 0 bases, there was a span of 14 bases. CDR3 sequence reads: CSVDRGLEANYGYTF. As DNA, the CDR3 is TGCAGCGTTGACAGGGGTTTGGAAGCTAACTATGGCTACACCTTC.

With regard to this clonotype: One end of the junction is discordant with germline, which a read error may explain. This chain links TRBV2 with TRBJ2-5, with D tentatively TRBD1 or TRBD2 (5 bases each). Germline CDR1 reads SNHLY; CDR2 reads FYNNEI. The CDR3 consists of 15 residues. CDR3 sequence: CASRRRDGEQETQCF. The CDR3 DNA is TGTGCCAGCAGACGCCGGGACGGGGAGCAGGAGACCCAGTGCTTC.

This clonotype appeared many times. The chain has TRBV20-1 and TRBJ2-1; 9 bases fit TRBD2. The germline gives CDR1 DFQATT, CDR2 SNEGSKA (reference sequence). With 3 bases clipped from V and 4 bases from J, the junction kept 4 bases outside the gene matches. The length of the CDR3 is 14 residues. CDR3 sequence reads: CSARAGGGYNEQFF. CDR3 in DNA: TGCAGTGCTAGGGCGGGAGGGGGTTACAATGAGCAGTTCTTC.

This clonotype was seen more than once but under ten times. The chain links TRBV29-1 to TRBJ1-1; D might be TRBD1 (5 bases). V was clipped by 5 bases and J by 10 bases, with 14 bases between them. The CDR3 runs to 11 residues. CDR1 and CDR2 (germline): SQVTM, ANQGSEA. The CDR3 region has the DNA TGCAGCGTTTATCGCCCAGGGAGAGCTTTCTTT. Protein product: CSVYRPGRAFF.

This clonotype was seen at least ten times. This sequence joins TRBV13 and TRBJ2-5; 7 bases align to TRBD1. The CDR3 is made up of 18 amino acids. With V trimmed by 4 bases and J by 2 bases, 16 bases remained unmatched. Germline-derived CDR1 and CDR2 are PRHDT and FYEKMQ (reference sequence). CDR3 sequence (DNA): TGTGCCAGCAGCTCAAAGGAACAGGGGTGGGGGCATCAAGAGACCCAGTACTTC. It codes for CASSSKEQGWGHQETQYF.

This clonotype was detected a few times. The V call is TRBV12-5, the J call TRBJ1-1; 7 bases line up with TRBD1. Germline trimming cut 1 base from V and 3 bases from J; bases unmatched to any gene: 8. This CDR3 is built from 16 residues. Germline CDR1 and CDR2: LGHNT and FRNRAP. The CDR3 protein is CASGLAGEGAHTEAFF. The CDR3 DNA sequence: TGTGCTAGTGGTTTGGCCGGGGAGGGGGCACACACTGAAGCTTTCTTT. The whole variable domain, filled in from reference TRBV12-5 and TRBJ1-1, reads DARVTQTPRHKVTEMGQEVTMRCQPILGHNTVFWYRQTMMQGLELLAYFRNRAPLDDSGMPKDRFSAEMPDATLATLKIQPSEPRDSAVYFCASGLAGEGAHTEAFFGQGTRLTVV.

This clonotype was seen ten or more times. This chain links TRBV7-9 with TRBJ2-1; D perhaps matches TRBD1 (6 bases). This CDR3 is built from 19 residues. CDR1 is SEHNR, CDR2 FQNEAQ, per germline (reference sequence). Trimming cost V 0 bases and J 0 bases, with 18 bases left between them. The CDR3 sequence: CASSLARIVGQSSYNEQFF. The CDR3 coding sequence is TGTGCCAGCAGCTTAGCGCGAATCGTAGGACAGAGCTCCTACAATGAGCAGTTCTTC.

This clonotype was picked up many times. The genes are TRBV29-1 and TRBJ2-5, with TRBD1 matching over 7 bases. CDR1 is SQVTM and CDR2 is ANQGSEA in the germline V gene. J gave up 2 bases and V 5 bases, and 2 bases lay outside the gene matches. The length of the CDR3 is 12 residues. In nucleotides, the CDR3 is TGCAGCGTTTCAGGGGGACAAGAGACCCAGTACTTC. It is translated as CSVSGGQETQYF.

This clonotype appeared a few times. This rearrangement joins TRBV11-2 to TRBJ2-7; a weak D match, TRBD1 (5 bases). The CDR3 is made up of 13 amino acids. V was cut by 4 bases and J by 6 bases, with 13 bases left in between. Germline CDR1 SGHAT, CDR2 FQNNGV. In nucleotides, the CDR3 is TGTGCCAGCAGCTGGGCAGGGCCCGGCGAGCAGTACTTC. The encoded protein is CASSWAGPGEQYF.

This chain joins TRBV29-1 and TRBJ2-1, with D perhaps matching TRBD1 (5 bases). This CDR3 is built from 15 residues. V lost 0 bases to trimming and J lost 5 bases, with 14 bases between them. Germline CDR1 and CDR2: SQVTM and ANQGSEA. The DNA for the CDR3 is TGCAGCGTTGAAGAGGTTCAGGGCCCAAACAATGAGCAGTTCTTC. Its protein product is CSVEEVQGPNNEQFF.

This clonotype occurred many times. The genes are TRBV20-1 and TRBJ1-2, with D tentatively TRBD1 (6 bases). CDR3 length equals 15 residues. Germline V gene sequence: CDR1 DFQATT, CDR2 SNEGSKA (reference sequence). V dropped 3 bases and J dropped 3 bases, with 17 bases sitting between them. CDR3 loop: CSASGTQGDYYGYTF. The DNA for the CDR3 is TGCAGTGCTAGTGGGACACAGGGCGACTACTATGGCTACACCTTC.

For this clonotype: Just one base apart from a much larger clone, this may be a read error. The chain is built from TRBV2 and TRBJ2-1; D unresolved. V was trimmed by 7 bases and J by 3 bases, leaving 7 bases between them. CDR1 SNHLY and CDR2 FYNNEI come from the germline V gene. The CDR3 length is 12 residues. In nucleotides, the CDR3 is TGTGCCAGCATAGACATCTACAATGAGCAGTTCTTC. It translates to CASIDIYNEQFF.

This clonotype has ten or more counts. This chain joins TRBV9 and TRBJ2-1; 9 bases match TRBD2. The V segment lost 0 bases and the J segment 3 bases; nucleotides outside the gene matches: 1. Per germline, CDR1 SGDLS and CDR2 YYNGEE. The CDR3 consists of 15 residues. CDR3 coding DNA: TGTGCCAGCAGCGTAGATAGCGGGAGCTACAATGAGCAGTTCTTC. Amino acid sequence: CASSVDSGSYNEQFF. Full variable domain (outside the CDR3, taken from reference TRBV9 and TRBJ2-1): DSGVTQTPKHLITATGQRVTLRCSPRSGDLSVYWYQQSLDQGLQFLIQYYNGEERAKGNILERFSAQQFPDLHSELNLSSLELGDSALYFCASSVDSGSYNEQFFGPGTRLTVL.

The CDR3 nucleotides are TGTGCCAGCAGTTCCTGGGGGCGGGATACGCAGTATTTT. This sequence encodes CASSSWGRDTQYF. This chain joins TRBV27 and TRBJ2-3; the D gene is possibly TRBD1 (6 bases). Germline values: CDR1 MNHEY, CDR2 SMNVEV (reference sequence). V shed 4 bases and J shed 6 bases, with 11 bases lying between them. The CDR3 consists of 13 residues.

This clonotype was detected only once. The chain uses TRBV7-8 and TRBJ1-1; no clear D. The germline V and J ends were trimmed by 1 base and 7 bases, with 10 bases remaining between them. Looked up from germline, CDR1 is SGHVS and CDR2 is FQNEAQ. The CDR3 totals 13 residues. This CDR3 reads CASSLVHGGEAFF. The CDR3 DNA reads TGTGCCAGCAGCTTAGTACACGGAGGTGAAGCTTTCTTT.